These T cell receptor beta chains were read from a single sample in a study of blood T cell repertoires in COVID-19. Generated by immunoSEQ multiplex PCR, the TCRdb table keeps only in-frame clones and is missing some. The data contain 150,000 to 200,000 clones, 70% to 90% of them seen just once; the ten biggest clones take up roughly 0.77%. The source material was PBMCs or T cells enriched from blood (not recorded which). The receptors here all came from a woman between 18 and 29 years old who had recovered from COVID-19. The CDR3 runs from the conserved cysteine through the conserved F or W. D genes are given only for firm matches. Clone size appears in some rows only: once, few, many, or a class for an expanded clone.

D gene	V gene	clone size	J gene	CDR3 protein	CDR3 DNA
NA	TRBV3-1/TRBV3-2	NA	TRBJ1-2	CASSQNTGWDYGYTF	TGTGCCAGCAGCCAAAATACAGGGTGGGACTATGGCTACACCTTC
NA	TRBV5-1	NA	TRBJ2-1	CASNGGNEQFF	TGCGCCAGCAACGGAGGGAATGAGCAGTTCTTC
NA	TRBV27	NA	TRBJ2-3	CASSLERGDTQYF	TGTGCCAGCAGTCTAGAGAGAGGGGATACGCAGTATTTT
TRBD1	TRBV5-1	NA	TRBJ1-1	CASSAPGQGETEAFF	TGCGCCAGCAGCGCACCGGGACAGGGGGAAACTGAAGCTTTCTTT
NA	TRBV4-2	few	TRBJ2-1	CASSQRDGSGEQFF	TGTGCCAGCAGCCAACGGGACGGGAGCGGTGAGCAGTTCTTC
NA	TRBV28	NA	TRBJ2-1	CASSYGQIEQFF	TGTGCCAGCAGTTATGGACAGATAGAGCAGTTCTTC
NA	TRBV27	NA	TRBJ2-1	CASALVQERSYNEQFF	TGTGCCAGCGCTCTGGTCCAGGAACGATCCTACAATGAGCAGTTCTTC
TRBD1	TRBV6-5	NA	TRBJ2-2	CASTPGQGGPGELFF	TGTGCCAGCACACCCGGACAGGGGGGTCCCGGGGAGCTGTTTTTT
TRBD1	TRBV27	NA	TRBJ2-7	CASSLGTGAYEQYF	TGTGCCAGCAGTTTAGGGACAGGAGCCTACGAGCAGTACTTC
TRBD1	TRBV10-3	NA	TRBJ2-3	CAIRGTGLDTQYF	TGTGCCATCAGGGGGACAGGGTTGGATACGCAGTATTTT
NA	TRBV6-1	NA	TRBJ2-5	CASSDRGSETQYF	TGTGCCAGCAGTGATCGGGGGTCAGAGACCCAGTACTTC
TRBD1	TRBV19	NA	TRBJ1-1	CASSTRTGSSNTEAFF	TGTGCCAGTAGTACTCGGACAGGGTCATCGAACACTGAAGCTTTCTTT
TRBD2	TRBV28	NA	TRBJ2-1	CASRTGTSPYNEQFF	TGTGCCAGCCGGACCGGGACTAGCCCTTACAATGAGCAGTTCTTC
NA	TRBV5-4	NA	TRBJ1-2	CASSPGREGYGYTF	TGTGCCAGCAGCCCAGGGCGGGAAGGCTATGGCTACACCTTC
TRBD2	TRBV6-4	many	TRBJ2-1	CASSDSTSVGYDEQFF	TGTGCCAGCAGTGACTCGACTAGCGTAGGGTATGATGAGCAGTTCTTC
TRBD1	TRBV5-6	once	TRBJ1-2	CASSLGDRGLNYGYTF	TGTGCCAGCAGCTTGGGGGACAGGGGACTTAACTATGGCTACACCTTC
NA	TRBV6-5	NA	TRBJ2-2	CASRSSTGELFF	TGTGCCAGCAGGAGCTCTACCGGGGAGCTGTTTTTT
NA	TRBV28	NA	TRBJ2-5	CASRKTGPQETQYF	TGTGCCAGCAGAAAAACAGGTCCCCAAGAGACCCAGTACTTC
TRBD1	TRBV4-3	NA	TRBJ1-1	CASSQDSTGVNTEAFF	TGCGCCAGCAGCCAAGATAGCACAGGGGTGAACACTGAAGCTTTCTTT
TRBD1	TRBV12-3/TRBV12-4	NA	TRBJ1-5	CASSWDRGQPQHF	TGTGCCAGCAGTTGGGACAGGGGTCAGCCCCAGCATTTT
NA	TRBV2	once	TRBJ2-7	CASSGSQGSYEQYF	TGTGCCAGCAGTGGTTCACAGGGCTCCTACGAGCAGTACTTC
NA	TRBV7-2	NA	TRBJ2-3	CASSPASAGITDTQYF	TGTGCCAGCAGCCCGGCGTCGGCAGGGATCACAGATACGCAGTATTTT
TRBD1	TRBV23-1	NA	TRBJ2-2	CASSQSKTGVNTGELFF	TGCGCCAGCAGTCAATCGAAAACAGGGGTTAACACCGGGGAGCTGTTTTTT
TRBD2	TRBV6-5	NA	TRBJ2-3	CASKAGGRADTQYF	TGTGCCAGCAAAGCGGGAGGGCGCGCAGATACGCAGTATTTT
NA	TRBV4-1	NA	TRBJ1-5	CASSSRQVLNQPQHF	TGCGCCAGCAGCTCCCGACAGGTTCTCAATCAGCCCCAGCATTTT
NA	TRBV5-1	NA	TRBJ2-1	CASSLAGYEQFF	TGCGCCAGCAGCTTGGCAGGGTATGAGCAGTTCTTC
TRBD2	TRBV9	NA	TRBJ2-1	CASSLLSGPSSYNEQFF	TGTGCCAGCAGCCTTCTTAGCGGGCCGAGCTCCTACAATGAGCAGTTCTTC
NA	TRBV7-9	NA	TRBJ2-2	CASSFRGPNTGELFF	TGTGCCAGCAGCTTTCGAGGGCCTAACACCGGGGAGCTGTTTTTT
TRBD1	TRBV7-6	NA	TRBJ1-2	CASSLVQGAAGYTF	TGTGCCAGCAGCTTAGTGCAGGGGGCGGCTGGCTACACCTTC
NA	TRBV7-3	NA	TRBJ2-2	CASSFSGYPAGELFF	TGTGCCAGCAGCTTCTCCGGGTATCCAGCCGGGGAGCTGTTTTTT
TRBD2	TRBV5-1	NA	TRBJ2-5	CASSFPRGDQETQYF	TGCGCCAGCAGCTTCCCTCGGGGGGACCAAGAGACCCAGTACTTC
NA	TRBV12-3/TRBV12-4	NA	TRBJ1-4	CASSHGEKLFF	TGTGCCAGCAGCCACGGGGAAAAACTGTTTTTT
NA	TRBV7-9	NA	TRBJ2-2	CASSFYSGELFF	TGTGCCAGCAGCTTCTATTCCGGGGAGCTGTTTTTT
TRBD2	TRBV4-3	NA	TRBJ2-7	CASSQTSGRVYEQYF	TGCGCCAGCAGCCAAACTAGCGGGAGAGTCTACGAGCAGTACTTC
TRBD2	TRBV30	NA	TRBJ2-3	CAGGLAGPTDTQYF	TGTGCCGGGGGACTAGCGGGACCAACAGATACGCAGTATTTT
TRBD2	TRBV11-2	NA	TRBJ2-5	CASSLMVAAGGETQYF	TGTGCCAGCAGCTTAATGGTAGCGGCCGGGGGGGAGACCCAGTACTTC
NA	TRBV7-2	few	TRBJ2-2	CASSTGSRTGELFF	TGTGCCAGCAGCACTGGGAGTCGAACCGGGGAGCTGTTTTTT
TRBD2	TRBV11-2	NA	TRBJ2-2	CASSLGGLAGGLNTGELFF	TGTGCCAGCAGCTTAGGGGGACTAGCGGGAGGGCTGAACACCGGGGAGCTGTTTTTT
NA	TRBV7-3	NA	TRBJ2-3	CASSTQGHTDTQYF	TGTGCCAGCAGTACACAGGGACACACAGATACGCAGTATTTT
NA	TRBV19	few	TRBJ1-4	CASGRSFNEKLFF	TGTGCCAGTGGGCGTTCTTTTAATGAAAAACTGTTTTTT
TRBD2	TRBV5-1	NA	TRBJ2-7	CASSLRSGTLDEQYF	TGCGCCAGCAGCTTGAGAAGCGGGACGTTAGACGAGCAGTACTTC
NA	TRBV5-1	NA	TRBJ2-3	CASRFPSTDTQYF	TGCGCCAGCCGGTTTCCTAGCACAGATACGCAGTATTTT
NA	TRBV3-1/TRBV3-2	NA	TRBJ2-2	CASSPRGSAANTGELFF	TGTGCCAGCAGCCCCCGGGGGAGCGCCGCGAACACCGGGGAGCTGTTTTTT
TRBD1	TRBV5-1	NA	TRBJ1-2	CASSLGAMTGLYGYTF	TGCGCCAGCAGCTTGGGGGCGATGACAGGGCTCTATGGCTACACCTTC
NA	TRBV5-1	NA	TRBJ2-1	CASSLVGSEQFF	TGCGCCAGCAGCTTGGTCGGGTCTGAGCAGTTCTTC
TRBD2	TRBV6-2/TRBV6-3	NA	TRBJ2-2	CASSPLAGGRTGELFF	TGTGCCAGCAGCCCTCTAGCGGGAGGGCGAACCGGGGAGCTGTTTTTT
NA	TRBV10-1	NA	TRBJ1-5	CATSQGTGSNQPQHF	TGCGCCACGTCCCAGGGGACGGGTAGCAATCAGCCCCAGCATTTT
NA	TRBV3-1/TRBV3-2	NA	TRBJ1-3	CASRDTATSGNTIYF	TGTGCCAGCAGGGACACAGCAACCTCTGGAAACACCATATATTTT
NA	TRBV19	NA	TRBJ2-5	CASSISMATRRQETQYF	TGTGCCAGTAGTATTAGTATGGCGACTAGAAGACAAGAGACCCAGTACTTC
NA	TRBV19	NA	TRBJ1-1	CASKKEIMNTEAFF	TGTGCCAGTAAGAAAGAGATCATGAACACTGAAGCTTTCTTT
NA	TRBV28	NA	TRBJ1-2	CASGQSYGYTF	TGTGCCAGTGGACAGTCCTATGGCTACACCTTC
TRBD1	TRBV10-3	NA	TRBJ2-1	CAIKFPGQGNNEQFF	TGTGCCATCAAATTCCCCGGACAGGGAAACAATGAGCAGTTCTTC
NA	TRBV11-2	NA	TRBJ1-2	CASSRDRFYGYTF	TGTGCCAGCAGCCGAGACAGGTTCTACGGCTACACCTTC
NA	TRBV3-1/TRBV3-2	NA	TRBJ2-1	CASSPQSRNEQFF	TGTGCCAGCAGCCCCCAAAGCAGGAATGAGCAGTTCTTC
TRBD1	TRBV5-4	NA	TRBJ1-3	CASGPGGADTIYF	TGTGCCAGCGGCCCAGGGGGTGCGGACACCATATATTTT